These 31 T cell receptor beta chains came from one sample sequenced in a study of human T cells and chemical hapten exposure (dated by TCRdb to about 2021). The library was built by means of RACE. Instrument on record: NextSeq 500. The public reads were quality trimmed at Q25 with fastp and then assembled into clones with MiXCR by TCRdb, keeping productive beta chains. Every entry covers one CDR3 protein and lists the most common genes and DNA from its rows. The sample table contains about 14,000 distinct CDR3 sequences; only one count was recorded for 16% of them. The ten largest account for roughly 7.9% of the sample. This specimen's time point label, per the study, means: patch test 1, 2 weeks after DPC sensitization. The sample's treatment or condition, from its label and the paper: therapeutic diphenylcyclopropenone sensitization with weekly scalp DPC. Sequenced here: whole blood, sampled in connection with sensitization to the hapten diphenylcyclopropenone (DPC). These TCRs come from a woman aged 30 to 39 with alopecia areata. Some clones in this sample may be carry-over from other donors' samples.

The chain is built from TRBV9 and TRBJ1-2; no firm D call. The CDR3 sequence is 13 residues long. The germline V gene encodes CDR1 SGDLS and CDR2 YYNGEE. Deletions cut 0 bases from V and 3 bases from J, with 6 bases between. As DNA, the CDR3 is TGTGCCAGCAGCGTAGAGCAGGACTATGGCTACACCTTC. As protein: CASSVEQDYGYTF. The whole variable domain, remainder taken from reference TRBV9 and TRBJ1-2, is DSGVTQTPKHLITATGQRVTLRCSPRSGDLSVYWYQQSLDQGLQFLIQYYNGEERAKGNILERFSAQQFPDLHSELNLSSLELGDSALYFCASSVEQDYGYTFGSGTRLTVV.

In this sample, this clonotype turned up many times. The gene calls are TRBV25-1 and TRBJ1-2; D not certain. Germline CDR1 and CDR2: MGHDK and SYGVNS. The V gene lost 5 bases and the J gene lost 5 bases, with 12 bases spanning the gap. The CDR3 is made up of 13 amino acids. The CDR3 coding sequence is TGTGCCAGCAGTATGCAGCTGGCGTATGGCTACACCTTC. This encodes CASSMQLAYGYTF.

This clonotype was observed a few times. The chain combines TRBV13 with TRBJ2-3; a weak D match, TRBD2 (6 bases). This CDR3 has 18 amino acids. V was clipped by 4 bases and J by 0 bases, with 20 bases between them. The germline V gene has CDR1 PRHDT and CDR2 FYEKMQ (reference sequence). CDR3 DNA: TGTGCCAGCAGCTCCCCCTTTCACGGCGGGACTAGCACAGATACGCAGTATTTT. It encodes CASSSPFHGGTSTDTQYF.

As to this clonotype: Being one base from a much bigger clone, this may be a read error. The rearrangement joins TRBV4-3 to TRBJ1-4; the D gene is possibly TRBD1 (6 bases). This CDR3 is 15 amino acids long. Germline CDR1 LGHNA, CDR2 YSLEER. Between the trimmed V and J ends, which lost 5 bases and 8 bases, there was a span of 18 bases. CDR3 sequence: CASSKSSQRGEKLFF. The CDR3, as DNA: TGCGCCAGCAGCAAATCGAGCCAGAGGGGGGAAAAACTGTTTTTT.

Many counts were recorded for this clonotype. The CDR3, as DNA: TGTGCCAGCAGCCCCTACACCGGCGGGGGAGATACGCAGTATTTT. Amino acid sequence: CASSPYTGGGDTQYF. V and J are TRBV11-2 and TRBJ2-3; 7 bases align to TRBD2. Germline V gives CDR1 SGHAT, CDR2 FQNNGV. This CDR3 has 15 residues. J gave up 5 bases and V 5 bases, and 10 bases lay outside the gene matches.

Relative to its sample, this clonotype is medium-sized. The chain is built from TRBV18 and TRBJ2-4; tentatively, D is TRBD2 (5 bases). CDR1 KGHSH and CDR2 LQKENI come from the germline V gene. CDR3 length: 16 residues. V was trimmed by 3 bases and J by 8 bases, leaving 20 bases between them. CDR3 DNA sequence: TGTGCCAGCTCACCCCAGGACTCCCGAAGCAGGCACATTCAGTACTTC. It yields the protein CASSPQDSRSRHIQYF.

This clonotype was seen ten or more times. This chain links TRBV6-1 with TRBJ1-6; no clear D. The length of the CDR3 is 17 residues. V was pared by 8 bases and J by 5 bases, with 22 bases between. CDR1 and CDR2 (germline): MNHNS, SASEGT. CDR3 protein: CASQTAGLKWNNSPLHF. CDR3 in DNA: TGTGCCAGCCAGACTGCAGGACTCAAGTGGAATAATTCACCCCTCCACTTT.

In its sample, this clonotype ranks as medium-sized. The rearrangement uses TRBV7-2 and TRBJ1-5; tentatively, D is TRBD1 (6 bases). Trimming pared 1 base from V and 0 bases from J, leaving 10 bases between. Germline-derived CDR1 and CDR2 are SGHTA and FQGNSA. This CDR3 region has 16 residues. The CDR3 sequence: CASSLVRGSSNQPQHF. The CDR3 bases are TGTGCCAGCAGCTTAGTCAGGGGATCTAGCAATCAGCCCCAGCATTTT.

This clonotype was observed a handful of times. The rearrangement links TRBV7-2 to TRBJ2-3; 7 bases agree with TRBD1. The CDR3 has 12 amino acids. The germline V gene has CDR1 SGHTA and CDR2 FQGNSA. V lost 5 bases and J lost 6; bases outside the gene matches: 2. The CDR3 spells CASSAQGDTQYF. As DNA, the CDR3 is TGTGCCAGCAGCGCACAGGGGGATACGCAGTATTTT. Supplemented by reference TRBV7-2 and TRBJ2-3, the full variable domain reads GAGVSQSPSNKVTEKGKDVELRCDPISGHTALYWYRQSLGQGLEFLIYFQGNSAPDKSGLPSDRFSAERTGGSVSTLTIQRTQQEDSAVYLCASSAQGDTQYFGPGTRLTVL.

By its share, this clonotype is medium-sized. The V call is TRBV7-9, the J call TRBJ1-4; D is uncertain. Per the germline V gene, CDR1 is SEHNR and CDR2 is FQNEAQ (reference sequence). Trimming shortened V by 6 bases and J by 4 bases, and 9 bases separated the two germline ends. The length of the CDR3 is 13 residues. The CDR3 region is CASRLRNNEKLFF. CDR3 DNA: TGTGCCAGCAGGCTCCGAAATAATGAAAAACTGTTTTTT.

By frequency in the sample, this clonotype is medium-sized (0.01 to 0.1%). The V gene is TRBV27, the J gene TRBJ2-2, with 7 nucleotides matching TRBD2. The ends lost 2 bases at V and 4 bases at J; junction bases unmatched: 7. The germline CDR1 and CDR2 sequences are MNHEY and SMNVEV (reference sequence). The CDR3 is 16 amino acids. The CDR3 DNA reads TGTGCCAGCAGTTTAGGGGGGACTATTATCACCGGGGAGCTGTTTTTT. Translated, it gives CASSLGGTIITGELFF.

This clonotype was observed many times. The junction shows a germline mismatch at one end, possibly a read error. This rearrangement joins TRBV20-1 to TRBJ2-5, with a weak D call TRBD1 (5 bases). Germline V gene sequence: CDR1 DFQATT, CDR2 SNEGSKA (reference sequence). CDR3 length: 13 residues. The CDR3 DNA reads as TGCAGTGCCAGAGCCACAGGAGAGTGGACCCAGTACTTC. It translates to CSARATGEWTQYF.

This clonotype was picked up many times. The rearrangement joins TRBV18 to TRBJ2-7; no clear D. Trimming cost V 1 base and J 0 bases, with 4 bases left between them. The CDR3 contains 13 residues. Germline-derived CDR1 and CDR2 are KGHSH and LQKENI. DNA for the CDR3: TGTGCCAGCTCACCACTGAGCTCCTACGAGCAGTACGTC. It encodes CASSPLSSYEQYV.

This clonotype counts as medium-sized. This sequence joins TRBV5-5 and TRBJ1-1; possible D gene TRBD1, 6 bases. V was pared by 0 bases and J by 0 bases, with 12 bases between. The CDR3 contains 16 residues. Per germline, CDR1 SGHKS and CDR2 YYEKEE (reference sequence). This CDR3 is CASSLEAGVLNTEAFF. CDR3 sequence (DNA): TGTGCCAGCAGCTTGGAGGCAGGGGTATTGAACACTGAAGCTTTCTTT.

This clonotype was seen only a few times. The chain combines TRBV28 with TRBJ1-5; D gene ambiguous. V dropped 7 bases and J dropped 3 bases, with 7 bases sitting between them. Germline V gene data show CDR1 as MDHEN and CDR2 as SYDVKM. The CDR3 is 12 amino acids. The CDR3 DNA reads TGTGCCAGCAAGGAGGTCAATCAGCCCCAGCATTTT. Its protein is CASKEVNQPQHF.

In its sample, this clonotype was seen many times. The chain has TRBV29-1 and TRBJ1-1; D is ambiguous. CDR1 is SQVTM, CDR2 ANQGSEA, per germline. The CDR3 spans 10 residues. V was trimmed by 7 bases and J by 5 bases, leaving 8 bases between them. This CDR3 reads CSGGFTEAFF. DNA for the CDR3: TGCAGCGGGGGTTTTACTGAAGCTTTCTTT.

This clonotype qualifies as medium-sized. This sequence joins TRBV15 and TRBJ1-2; D unresolved. This CDR3 region has 14 residues. Looked up from germline, CDR1 is LNHNV and CDR2 is YYDKDF (reference sequence). V was cut by 2 bases and J by 3 bases, with 10 bases left in between. CDR3 sequence reads: CATSRSGDYYGYTF. As DNA, the CDR3 is TGTGCCACCAGCAGAAGCGGCGATTACTATGGCTACACCTTC.

This clonotype has only a few counts. The V gene is TRBV27, the J gene TRBJ2-2; D gene unclear. CDR3 length equals 12 residues. The germline V gene has CDR1 MNHEY and CDR2 SMNVEV (reference sequence). V was clipped by 5 bases and J by 5 bases, with 6 bases between them. CDR3 loop: CASSAQTGELFF. The CDR3 coding sequence is TGTGCCAGCAGTGCCCAGACCGGGGAGCTGTTTTTT.

The chain joins TRBV18 to TRBJ1-5, with D possibly TRBD1 on 5 matching bases. Germline V gene sequence: CDR1 KGHSH, CDR2 LQKENI. The V end was cut by 5 bases, the J end by 1 base, with 12 bases between. The CDR3 contains 15 residues. CDR3 DNA sequence: TGTGCCAGCTCATCCACACGGGACAGCAATCAGCCCCAGCATTTT. Amino acid sequence: CASSSTRDSNQPQHF.

In this sample, this clonotype turned up many times. This chain joins TRBV20-1 and TRBJ1-1, with D tentatively TRBD1 (6 bases). Trimming left V 1 base short and J 1 base short, with 16 bases between. The CDR3 is 16 amino acids. CDR1 is DFQATT and CDR2 is SNEGSKA in the germline V gene (reference sequence). The CDR3 bases are TGCAGTGCTAGAGTTCTCGATGGGGGGCGGAACACTGAAGCTTTCTTT. Protein: CSARVLDGGRNTEAFF.

This clonotype showed up just a few times. The chain is built from TRBV4-3 and TRBJ2-2, with 13 bases matching TRBD2. V trimming: 0 bases; J trimming: 0 bases; junction bases outside the gene matches: 4. The CDR3 length is 19 residues. Germline-derived CDR1 and CDR2 are LGHNA and YSLEER. DNA for the CDR3: TGCGCCAGCAGCCAAGATACGACTAGCGGGGGGCCGAACACCGGGGAGCTGTTTTTT. Amino acid sequence: CASSQDTTSGGPNTGELFF.

This clonotype is labeled as medium-sized. The chain's CDR3 is CASSIRTVNEKLFF. The CDR3 DNA reads TGTGCCAGTAGTATTCGGACAGTCAATGAAAAACTGTTTTTT. This chain uses TRBV19 with TRBJ1-4; a weak D match, TRBD1 (6 bases). This CDR3 comprises 14 residues. V was trimmed by 3 bases and J by 5 bases, leaving 10 bases between them. Germline V gene sequence: CDR1 LNHDA, CDR2 SQIVND (reference sequence).

This chain links TRBV24-1 with TRBJ2-7; D is possibly TRBD2 (5 bases). This CDR3 spans 17 amino acids. V dropped 8 bases and J dropped 3 bases, with 25 bases sitting between them. Germline CDR1 reads KGHDR; CDR2 reads SFDVKD. CDR3: CATTPLWSLAGYYEQYV. The CDR3 DNA follows: TGTGCCACCACCCCGCTGTGGTCATTGGCGGGTTACTACGAGCAGTACGTC.

This clonotype is classed as medium-sized (0.01 to 0.1%). V usage is TRBV6-5 and J usage is TRBJ1-5; D remains unclear. V dropped 2 bases and J dropped 0 bases, with 8 bases sitting between them. The CDR3 covers 15 residues. The germline gives CDR1 MNHEY, CDR2 SVGAGI. The CDR3 loop reads CASSYSRDSNQPQHF. CDR3 in DNA: TGTGCCAGCAGTTACAGTCGGGATAGCAATCAGCCCCAGCATTTT.

The chain couples TRBV19 to TRBJ2-1, with TRBD1 matching over 8 bases. This CDR3 is built from 15 residues. J lost 4 bases, V lost 6 bases, and 8 bases had no gene match. Germline V gene data show CDR1 as LNHDA and CDR2 as SQIVND (reference sequence). The CDR3: CASRNYGTGYNEQFF. CDR3 DNA sequence: TGTGCCAGTAGAAACTACGGGACAGGTTACAATGAGCAGTTCTTC.

Judged by abundance, this clonotype is medium-sized. The chain combines TRBV5-1 with TRBJ1-2, with TRBD1 identical over 7 bases. The CDR3 has 15 amino acids. V was clipped by 4 bases and J by 2 bases; unmatched bases: 8. Germline CDR1 and CDR2: SGHRS and YFSETQ. CDR3 amino acids: CASSPNDRVNYGYTF. DNA of the CDR3: TGCGCCAGCAGCCCAAATGACAGGGTCAACTATGGCTACACCTTC.

This clonotype was recorded many times. Here the CDR3 reads CASSSSGSSYEQYV. CDR3 DNA: TGTGCCAGTTCCTCCTCCGGGAGCTCCTACGAGCAGTACGTC. J is TRBJ2-7 and V is TRBV21-1; TRBD2, the table's D call, lacks a check against the DNA. TRBV21-1 is classified as a pseudogene. The CDR3 extends over 14 amino acids.

This clonotype is classed as medium-sized. This sequence joins TRBV14 and TRBJ1-1; D gene uncertain. The V end lost 0 bases, the J end lost 1 base, and 9 bases lay between the germline ends. Germline V CDR1 and CDR2: SGHDN, FVKESK. CDR3 length equals 15 residues. CDR3 in DNA: TGTGCCAGCAGCCAAGAAGCCGGGCCGAACACTGAAGCTTTCTTT. Its protein product is CASSQEAGPNTEAFF.

In its sample, this clonotype was seen many times. The chain is built from TRBV3-1 and TRBJ1-2; D gene unclear. There are 11 residues in the CDR3. V gave up 3 bases and J gave up 6 bases, with 5 bases separating them. Germline values: CDR1 LGHDT, CDR2 YNNKEL (reference sequence). CDR3 residues: CASSQGNGYTF. The CDR3 nucleotides read TGTGCCAGCAGCCAGGGTAATGGCTACACCTTC.

There are many counts of this clonotype. The chain combines TRBV10-3 with TRBJ2-5; no clear D. The CDR3 has 15 amino acids. Germline CDR1 reads ENHRY; CDR2 reads SYGVKD. The germline V and J ends were trimmed by 0 bases and 1 base, with 9 bases remaining between them. The DNA of the CDR3 is TGTGCCATCAGTGAGTCTGCGTCAGGCCAAGAGACCCAGTACTTC. This gives the protein CAISESASGQETQYF.

At least ten counts were recorded for this clonotype. The V gene is TRBV24-1, the J gene TRBJ2-1; a possible D gene is TRBD2 (7 bases). CDR3 length equals 14 residues. V shed 6 bases and J shed 8 bases, with 16 bases lying between them. Germline assignment: CDR1 KGHDR and CDR2 SFDVKD. The CDR3, as DNA: TGTGCCACCAGTTTAGGGGGGGACATCGATGAGCAGTTCTTC. It codes for CATSLGGDIDEQFF.